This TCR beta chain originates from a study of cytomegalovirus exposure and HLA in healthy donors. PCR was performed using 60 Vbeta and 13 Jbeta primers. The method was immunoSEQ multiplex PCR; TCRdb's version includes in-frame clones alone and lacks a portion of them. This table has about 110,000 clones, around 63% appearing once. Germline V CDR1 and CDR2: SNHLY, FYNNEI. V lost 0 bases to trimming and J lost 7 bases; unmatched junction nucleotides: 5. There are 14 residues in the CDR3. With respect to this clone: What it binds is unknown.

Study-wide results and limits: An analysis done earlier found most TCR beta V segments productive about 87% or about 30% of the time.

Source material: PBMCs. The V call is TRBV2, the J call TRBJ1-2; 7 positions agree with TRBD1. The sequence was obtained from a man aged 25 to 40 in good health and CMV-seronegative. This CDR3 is CASSEAGGWAGYTF. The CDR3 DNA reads TGTGCCAGCAGTGAAGCAGGGGGCTGGGCTGGCTACACCTTC.